One sample yielded the 4 T cell receptor beta chains listed below, sequenced in a study of T cells in Graves' hyperthyroidism and ophthalmopathy. The CDR3 regions of TCR beta were amplified from RNA transcripts. HTBI primers were the set used in a first-round RT-PCR of the TCR CDR3. TCRdb re-derived calls from the multiplex PCR reads in MiXCR, one entry per CDR3 protein. Found here are 540,000 or so distinct CDR3 sequences, about a sixth of them singletons; the top ten hold less than 9.5%. The sequenced sample was blood. The receptor source for this set is a woman in her twenties or thirties with Graves' hyperthyroidism.

The V and J genes are TRBV10-3 and TRBJ1-5; no reliable D call. V lost 0 bases and J lost 3, with 15 bases in between. This CDR3 is 17 amino acids long. From germline, CDR1 is ENHRY and CDR2 SYGVKD. The CDR3 reads CAISESIGGRINQPQHF. As DNA, the CDR3 is TGTGCCATCAGTGAGTCGATAGGCGGACGGATCAATCAGCCCCAGCATTTT.

This chain links TRBV3-1 with TRBJ1-1; maybe TRBD1 (6 bases). The V gene's germline CDR1 is LGHDT and CDR2 YNNKEL (reference sequence). V shed 6 bases and J shed 10 bases, with 24 bases lying between them. The CDR3 is made up of 15 amino acids. The CDR3 loop reads CASSYGPGAQGLAFF. Written as DNA, the CDR3 is TGTGCCAGCAGTTACGGCCCAGGGGCCCAGGGACTAGCTTTCTTT.

This clonotype was detected ten times or more. This sequence joins TRBV27 and TRBJ2-1; 14 bases match TRBD2. Germline CDR1 reads MNHEY; CDR2 reads SMNVEV (reference sequence). Trimming at V came to 5 bases and at J to 7 bases, leaving 7 bases not matched to a gene. This CDR3 spans 16 amino acids. CDR3 in amino acids: CASSPGTSGSPNEQFF. The CDR3 nucleotides read TGTGCCAGCAGTCCGGGGACTAGCGGGAGTCCTAATGAGCAGTTCTTC.

This clonotype was counted ten times or more. The rearrangement uses TRBV11-2 and TRBJ1-3; a possible D gene is TRBD1 (6 bases). Germline V CDR1 and CDR2: SGHAT, FQNNGV. CDR3 size: 15 residues. V dropped 5 bases and J dropped 4 bases, with 15 bases sitting between them. Here the CDR3 reads CASSINQGTGNTIYF. The CDR3 nucleotides are TGTGCCAGCAGCATAAACCAGGGGACGGGAAACACCATATATTTT.